This TCR beta chain was observed in a study of graft-versus-host responses after intestinal transplantation. As for the study in general: Each of the recipients got a multivisceral, liver-intestinal, or isolated intestinal transplant. Each patient got anti-thymocyte globulin induction, then tacrolimus and steroids for three to four years.

With respect to this clone: Its antigen is currently unknown.

Findings and caveats of the study: Detected in recipient marrow were GvH clones, some of which were first observed in ileum or blood. Allograft clonal ratios (graft-versus-host to host-versus-graft) were high in patients who had graft-donor T cell macrochimerism.

Assay: immunoSEQ multiplex PCR; the TCRdb copy retains only in-frame clones and omits some. The table has fewer than 120,000 clones, 93% seen once; the top ten hold approximately 0.49%. The CDR3 is 14 amino acids. Germline lookup yields CDR1 GTSNPN and CDR2 SVGIG (reference sequence). Trimming stripped 4 bases from V and 3 bases from J, with 16 bases between. The clonotype originates from a human donor who received an intestinal transplant. The material was unstimulated CD8+ T cells sorted from spleen or lymph node cells, obtained before intestinal transplant. This chain connects TRBV30 to TRBJ2-7, with a tentative D call TRBD2 (6 bases). The CDR3 loop is CAWNRYGTGYEQYF. The CDR3 DNA is TGTGCCTGGAATCGGTACGGGACTGGCTACGAGCAGTACTTC.